A selection of T cell receptor beta chains follows, all from one sample in a study of PD-1 blockade in classical Hodgkin lymphoma. Assay used: immunoSEQ multiplex PCR; TCRdb lists only in-frame clones, some missing. This table holds about 47,000 clones, more than 75% found once. Source: peripheral blood mononuclear cells (PBMCs), taken before the fourth cycle of nivolumab. These TCRs come from a human donor with classical Hodgkin lymphoma. The CDR3 runs from the conserved cysteine through the conserved F or W. The order of the fields is V gene, J gene, clone size, D gene, CDR3 DNA, CDR3 protein. A D gene is named only where the DNA matches it firmly. Some rows have no size entry. The others give once, few or many, or a class for an expanded clone.

>TRBV28|TRBJ1-1|.|.
TGTGCCAGCAGTTGGGGGGCCCCGAACACTGAAGCTTTCTTT
CASSWGAPNTEAFF
>TRBV11-2|TRBJ1-1|once|.
TGTGCCAGCAGCTTGACGAAGGGGACGCAAGCTTTCTTT
CASSLTKGTQAFF
>TRBV7-7|TRBJ2-5|once|TRBD2
TGTGCCAGCAGCTTAGAAGGGACTAGCGAAGAGACCCAGTACTTC
CASSLEGTSEETQYF
>TRBV9|TRBJ2-3|.|.
TGTGCCAGCAGCATACGGGGGGCCCGCACAGATACGCAGTATTTT
CASSIRGARTDTQYF
>TRBV5-8|TRBJ2-7|.|.
TGTGCCAGCAGCTTGGGACATAGGACGGGGACGGGCGAGCAGTACTTC
CASSLGHRTGTGEQYF
>TRBV4-2|TRBJ1-2|.|.
TGTGCCAGCAGCCAAGCGCGGCTCCGGGAGCTGCGGGACTATGGCTACACCTTC
CASSQARLRELRDYGYTF
>TRBV6-5|TRBJ2-7|once|.
TGTGCCAGCAGTTACTCGTGGTCGACAGGCGCGTTCTTC
CASSYSWSTGAFF
>TRBV25-1|TRBJ2-2|.|.
TGTGCCAGCAGTGCCCGGCCCCCAACGAACACCGGGGAGCTGTTTTTT
CASSARPPTNTGELFF
>TRBV27|TRBJ2-5|.|TRBD2
TGTGCCAGCAGTTTCGGACTAGCGGACCAAGAGACCCAGTACTTC
CASSFGLADQETQYF
>TRBV6-5|TRBJ2-7|.|.
TGTGCGGCTGGGTATCGTGACGAGCAGTACTTC
CAAGYRDEQYF
>TRBV4-2|TRBJ1-1|.|.
TGTGCCAGCAGCCAGGTGCATATAAGGTACAGCATGAACACTGAAGCTTTCTTT
CASSQVHIRYSMNTEAFF
>TRBV7-2|TRBJ1-3|.|TRBD1
TGTGCCAGCAGCTTAGCGGGACAGGGAAACACCATATATTTT
CASSLAGQGNTIYF
>TRBV18|TRBJ2-7|.|.
TGTGCCAGCTCACCACCGAAAGGGTCGAGGTACGAGCAGTACTTC
CASSPPKGSRYEQYF
>TRBV4-1|TRBJ1-2|.|.
TGCGCCAGCAGCCAAGATTGGAGCTCTAACTATGGCTACACCTTC
CASSQDWSSNYGYTF
>TRBV5-6|TRBJ2-3|.|.
TGTGCCAGCAGCTTGGTTGGGGGAAGCACAGATACGCAGTATTTT
CASSLVGGSTDTQYF
>TRBV5-1|TRBJ1-1|.|.
TGCGCCAGCAGCTTACAGGGAAGAGTCACTGAAGCTTTCTTT
CASSLQGRVTEAFF
>TRBV5-1|TRBJ2-1|.|.
TGCGCCAGCAGCTTAGGCTTTGCCAATGAGCAGTTCTTC
CASSLGFANEQFF
>TRBV28|TRBJ1-5|once|.
TGTGCCAGCAGTTTCCCCGCAGACAATAGCAATCAGCCCCAGCATTTT
CASSFPADNSNQPQHF
>TRBV18|TRBJ2-1|.|TRBD1
TGTGCCAGCTCACCGGGACAGGGGAGGGATGAGCAGTTCTTC
CASSPGQGRDEQFF
>TRBV5-5|TRBJ2-2|.|TRBD2
TGTGCCAGCAGCTTGGTGAGGACTAGCCTCGGCGGGGAGCTGTTTTTT
CASSLVRTSLGGELFF
>TRBV7-2|TRBJ2-1|.|TRBD1
TGTGCCAGCAGCTCAGCCGGGACAGGGAACAATGAGCAGTTCTTC
CASSSAGTGNNEQFF
>TRBV28|TRBJ2-7|.|.
TGTGCCAGCAGTTTACTTCCGGACACCTACGAGCAGTACTTC
CASSLLPDTYEQYF
>TRBV6-1|TRBJ1-1|few|TRBD1
TGTGCCAGCAGTGATGGGACAGGAGGTATAGAAGCTTTCTTT
CASSDGTGGIEAFF
>TRBV30|TRBJ2-7|.|.
TGTGCCTGGAAGGGCGGTTCTTACGAGCAGTACTTC
CAWKGGSYEQYF
>TRBV4-1|TRBJ2-6|.|.
TGCGCCAGCAGCCAAGTCGGGGGCTCTGGGGCCAACGTCCTGACTTTC
CASSQVGGSGANVLTF
>TRBV10-1|TRBJ2-3|.|TRBD2
TGCGCCAGCAGTCGCGGGAGGGGTGTCGGCACAGATACGCAGTATTTT
CASSRGRGVGTDTQYF
>TRBV30|TRBJ1-2|.|.
TGTGCCTGGAGTCCAGGGGAATTTAACTATGGCTACACCTTC
CAWSPGEFNYGYTF
>TRBV6-6|TRBJ2-5|.|TRBD2
TGTGCCAGCAGTGGGGGGGGACGGGAGGGGACCCAGTACTTC
CASSGGGREGTQYF
>TRBV7-3|TRBJ2-1|.|TRBD2
TGTGCCAGCAGCTGGGGACTAGCGGGAGCTTGGAGCGATTTGAATGAGCAGTTCTTC
CASSWGLAGAWSDLNEQFF
>TRBV6-1|TRBJ1-5|.|TRBD1
TGTGCCAGCAGTGAGGGACAGGGGATGAATCAGCCCCAGCATTTT
CASSEGQGMNQPQHF
>TRBV15|TRBJ2-7|.|.
TGTGCCACCAGCAGAGTTCCCAGGGGAACCTACGAGCAGTACTTC
CATSRVPRGTYEQYF
>TRBV19|TRBJ2-5|.|TRBD2
TGTGCCAGTAGTATAGATGGTAGCGGGAGGCAAGAGACCCAGTACTTC
CASSIDGSGRQETQYF
>TRBV6-5|TRBJ2-1|.|TRBD2
TGTGCCAGCAGTTCCAATGAAGCGGGGGTCGGGAATGAGCAGTTCTTC
CASSSNEAGVGNEQFF
>TRBV19|TRBJ1-1|.|.
TGTGCCAGTAGAGACAAATGGAGGGCTGAAGCTTTCTTT
CASRDKWRAEAFF
>TRBV28|TRBJ1-1|.|TRBD1
TGTGCCAGCAGTATGGCTACAGGGGGCGAAACTGAAGCTTTCTTT
CASSMATGGETEAFF
>TRBV5-1|TRBJ2-3|.|TRBD2
TGCGCCAGCAGCCCCGGGACTAGCGGAGATACGCAGTATTTT
CASSPGTSGDTQYF
>TRBV28|TRBJ2-4|.|TRBD2
TGTGCCAGCAGTTTCAGCGGGGGGGCCAAAAACATTCAGTACTTC
CASSFSGGAKNIQYF
>TRBV5-4|TRBJ2-7|.|TRBD1
TGTGCCAGCAGCTTGGTGCAGGGGGCTAACGAGCAGTACTTC
CASSLVQGANEQYF
>TRBV28|TRBJ1-1|.|.
TGTGCCAGCACCGAATCCCCTGAAGCTTTCTTT
CASTESPEAFF
>TRBV4-3|TRBJ2-5|.|.
TGCGCCAGCAGCCAAGATGGAGTAGCGGAACAAGAGACCCAGTACTTC
CASSQDGVAEQETQYF
>TRBV5-4|TRBJ2-5|.|.
TGTGCCAGCAGCGGCGCGGTGGACAGCAGCGCCGAGACCCAGTACTTC
CASSGAVDSSAETQYF